Below, 6 T cell receptor beta chains from the same sample are listed, as sequenced in a study of Ad26.COV2.S vaccination and SARS-CoV-2 variants. Assay used: immunoSEQ multiplex PCR; TCRdb lists only in-frame clones, some missing. The sample lists around 400,000 clones; 89% were seen once. Treatment defined: roughly 19 received Ad26.COV2.S at low or high dose, single or two shots; roughly five received placebo; per-sample allocation not given. The samples were gathered on day 63 after the first injection of vaccine or placebo. Sequenced here: peripheral blood, sampled in a trial of Ad26.COV2.S vaccine versus placebo. These receptors originate from a person between 18 and 65 years old who received the Ad26.COV2.S COVID-19 vaccine or a placebo.

This chain links TRBV10-1 with TRBJ2-7, with 8 bases aligning to TRBD2. Germline V gene lookup returns CDR1 WNHNN and CDR2 SYGVQD (reference sequence). V lost 2 bases to trimming and J lost 5 bases; unmatched junction nucleotides: 23. The CDR3 sequence is 20 residues long. The CDR3 nucleotides are TGCGCCAGCAGTGAGCCCCCCCAACTAGCGGCATCATCAGATGGGCACGAGCAGTACTTC. Translating gives CASSEPPQLAASSDGHEQYF.

This chain connects TRBV3-1 (or the pseudogene TRBV3-2) to TRBJ2-1; 9 bases fit TRBD1. CDR1 and CDR2 (germline): LGHDT, YNNKEL (reference sequence). The CDR3 runs to 15 residues. The ends lost 4 bases at V and 9 bases at J; junction bases unmatched: 10. CDR3 sequence (DNA): TGTGCCAGCAGCCCGAACCTGGGACAGGGTACTGAGCAGTTCTTC. It codes for CASSPNLGQGTEQFF.

In its sample, this clone was seen a few times. J is TRBJ2-7 and V is TRBV7-9; TRBD2 matches 7 bases. Germline assignment: CDR1 SEHNR and CDR2 FQNEAQ (reference sequence). J lost 3 bases, V lost 7 bases, and 3 bases had no gene match. CDR3 length: 12 amino acids. CDR3 sequence: CASNREDYEQYF. CDR3 DNA sequence: TGTGCCAGCAACCGGGAGGACTACGAGCAGTACTTC.

The rearrangement joins TRBV5-4 to TRBJ2-2; 12 bases match TRBD1. This CDR3 has 17 amino acids. The V gene end was trimmed by 3 bases and the J gene end by 4 bases; junction bases not matched to a gene: 7. Germline V gene data show CDR1 as SGHNT and CDR2 as YYREEE (reference sequence). CDR3 region: CASSSARDRGPTGELFF. For the CDR3, the DNA is TGTGCCAGCAGCTCAGCCCGGGACAGGGGGCCCACCGGGGAGCTGTTTTTT.

The chain carries TRBV28 and TRBJ2-1, with D uncertain. Trimming pared 2 bases from V and 7 bases from J, leaving 12 bases between. CDR1 is MDHEN and CDR2 is SYDVKM in the germline V gene. The CDR3 totals 14 residues. The CDR3 is CASSLGGRLNEQFF. CDR3 sequence (DNA): TGTGCCAGCAGTTTAGGCGGCAGGTTAAATGAGCAGTTCTTC. The entire variable domain, with the rest obtained from reference TRBV28 and TRBJ2-1, is as follows: DVKVTQSSRYLVKRTGEKVFLECVQDMDHENMFWYRQDPGLGLRLIYFSYDVKMKEKGDIPEGYSVSREKKERFSLILESASTNQTSMYLCASSLGGRLNEQFFGPGTRLTVL.

This clone was recorded only once. The chain recombines TRBV6-5 with TRBJ2-7; D is undetermined. V lost 4 bases to trimming and J lost 6 bases, with 7 bases between them. The CDR3 length is 11 residues. Germline V lookup: CDR1 MNHEY, CDR2 SVGAGI. CDR3 in amino acids: CASSFSGEQYF. Here the CDR3 DNA reads TGTGCCAGCAGTTTTTCAGGCGAGCAGTACTTC.